Below, 21 T cell receptor beta chains from the same sample are listed, as sequenced in a study of T-cell reconstitution after alpha-beta-depleted transplantation in children. Unique molecular identifiers were used to barcode this TCRbeta library. TCRdb reprocessed the PCR reads via MiXCR and lists one record per CDR3 protein. The sample shows hundreds of thousands of distinct CDR3 sequences, roughly a tenth of them seen only once. The material sequenced was PBMCs, taken before TCRalphabeta/CD19-depleted stem cell transplant. The receptors stem from a child aged 2 to 15 with inherited bone marrow failure, due to receive a stem cell transplant.

The sample holds a few counts of this clonotype. J is TRBJ2-3 and V is TRBV27; D is unresolved. Trimming took off 3 bases at V and 6 bases at J, with 13 bases between the two ends. The V gene's germline CDR1 is MNHEY and CDR2 SMNVEV (reference sequence). The CDR3 contains 14 residues. CDR3 nucleotides: TGTGCCAGCAGTTTCCAGGTTTCGGGTGATACGCAGTATTTT. Its translation: CASSFQVSGDTQYF.

This clonotype has at least ten counts. The genes are TRBV7-2 and TRBJ2-1; D gene uncertain. Trimming removed 2 bases at V and 5 bases at J, with 7 bases between. The CDR3 runs to 13 residues. CDR1 is SGHTA, CDR2 FQGNSA, per germline. CDR3 sequence (DNA): TGTGCCAGCAGCTTAAACAGAGACAATGAGCAGTTCTTC. Its protein product is CASSLNRDNEQFF.

This clonotype was seen ten or more times. V usage is TRBV12-3 or TRBV12-4 and J usage is TRBJ1-5; D not resolved. There are 13 residues in the CDR3. V lost 1 base and J 6 bases, leaving 7 bases between the germline ends. The DNA for the CDR3 is TGTGCCAGCAGTTTAGAAATGGCTCAGCCCCAGCATTTT. Residues: CASSLEMAQPQHF.

This clonotype was counted many times. The rearrangement uses TRBV20-1 and TRBJ2-7; possibly TRBD1 for D (7 bases). Trimming cost V 6 bases and J 3 bases, with 15 bases left between them. The CDR3 length is 13 residues. Germline CDR1 is DFQATT and CDR2 is SNEGSKA (reference sequence). The CDR3 is CSAPRQGGYEQYF. The DNA for the CDR3 is TGCAGTGCGCCTAGACAGGGAGGCTACGAGCAGTACTTC.

With regard to this clonotype: This could be a read error, since a much larger clone is one nucleotide away. The gene calls are TRBV27 and TRBJ2-7, with 7 nucleotides matching TRBD1. From germline, CDR1 is MNHEY and CDR2 SMNVEV (reference sequence). CDR3 length: 12 residues. CDR3 in DNA: TGTGCCAGCAGTCCCCGACAGGGCGAGCAGCACTTC. This translates into CASSPRQGEQHF.

This clonotype was observed many times. The chain uses TRBV27 and TRBJ1-2; no firm D call. CDR3 length: 16 amino acids. Germline V gene sequence: CDR1 MNHEY, CDR2 SMNVEV (reference sequence). Trimming shortened V by 2 bases and J by 4 bases, and 17 bases separated the two germline ends. The CDR3 nucleotides are TGTGCCAGCAGTTTAGTAGCGGATCCTCGGGGCTATGGCTACACCTTC. As protein: CASSLVADPRGYGYTF.

In nucleotides, the CDR3 is TGCAGCGTTGAAAACAGGGGGCGGTGGACTGAAGCTTTCTTT. Translation gives CSVENRGRWTEAFF. The V and J genes are TRBV29-1 and TRBJ1-1; 9 bases align to TRBD1. The CDR3 length is 14 residues. CDR1 and CDR2 from the germline V gene are SQVTM and ANQGSEA. J was trimmed by 5 bases and V by 2 bases; bases with no gene match: 6.

This clonotype has at least ten counts. The V and J genes are TRBV27 and TRBJ2-7, with 7 bases lining up with TRBD1. CDR1 and CDR2 from the germline V gene are MNHEY and SMNVEV (reference sequence). Trimming cost V 5 bases and J 2 bases; bases outside gene matches: 9. The CDR3 has 15 residues. This CDR3 is CASSLTTGTTYEQYF. CDR3 coding DNA: TGTGCCAGCAGTCTTACGACAGGGACCACCTACGAGCAGTACTTC.

This clonotype was detected many times. This chain connects TRBV27 to TRBJ2-7; weak D call: TRBD1 (6 bases). The ends were cut back, 5 bases at V and 6 bases at J, with 11 bases in the middle. Per germline, CDR1 MNHEY and CDR2 SMNVEV (reference sequence). This CDR3 has 12 residues. In nucleotides, the CDR3 is TGTGCCAGCAGTATCAGGGGCACCGAGCAGTACTTC. Protein product: CASSIRGTEQYF.

This clonotype was seen repeatedly, ten times or more. This chain uses TRBV29-1 with TRBJ2-1; the match to TRBD2 covers 7 bases. The CDR3 covers 15 residues. Per the germline V gene, CDR1 is SQVTM and CDR2 is ANQGSEA. V lost 4 bases and J lost 4; bases outside the gene matches: 10. The CDR3 DNA is TGCAGCGTTGGGTGGCTAGCGGCAAGGTACAATGAGCAGTTCTTC. Its protein product is CSVGWLAARYNEQFF.

In its sample, this clonotype was seen many times. This rearrangement joins TRBV10-3 to TRBJ1-6; D remains unclear. CDR3 length: 11 residues. Trimming took off 10 bases at V and 10 bases at J, with 11 bases between the two ends. CDR1 ENHRY and CDR2 SYGVKD come from the germline V gene. The CDR3 sequence is CATTSESPLHF. CDR3 DNA: TGTGCCACCACTTCGGAATCACCCCTCCACTTT.

This clonotype has at least ten counts. The gene calls are TRBV7-2 and TRBJ1-5; 7 positions match TRBD1. V shed 4 bases, J shed 0 bases, and the junction held 9 bases outside the gene matches. The length of the CDR3 is 17 residues. Per germline, CDR1 SGHTA and CDR2 FQGNSA. This CDR3 is CASSWPGTDYSNQPQHF. The CDR3 coding sequence is TGTGCCAGCAGCTGGCCCGGGACAGACTATAGCAATCAGCCCCAGCATTTT.

This clonotype has at least ten counts. The J gene is TRBJ2-5, the V gene TRBV6-2 or TRBV6-3; weak D call: TRBD1 (6 bases). V was shortened by 7 bases and J by 2 bases, with 17 bases between the two germline ends. The germline V gene has CDR1 MNHEY and CDR2 SVGEGT. CDR3 length: 15 amino acids. As DNA, the CDR3 is TGTGCCAGCAAGAAAACAGGGTACAATCAAGAGACCCAGTACTTC. As protein: CASKKTGYNQETQYF.

This clonotype was observed a few times. The V gene is TRBV20-1, the J gene TRBJ2-1; 9 nucleotides match TRBD2. Germline CDR1 DFQATT, CDR2 SNEGSKA (reference sequence). The V and J ends lost 6 bases and 1 base, in that order; junction bases with no gene match: 25. The CDR3 runs 21 residues. DNA for the CDR3: TGCAGTGCGAACGCATTCAATAGCGGGAGAATGAGTGGAAGGTCCTACAATGAGCAGTTCTTC. Amino acid sequence: CSANAFNSGRMSGRSYNEQFF.

This clonotype was seen repeatedly, ten times or more. The CDR3 DNA is TGTGCCAGCAGCCCCCAAGGAGTAGCGGGAGTTACCGGGCACTACGAGCAGTACTTC. It is translated as CASSPQGVAGVTGHYEQYF. The gene calls are TRBV4-2 and TRBJ2-7; 9 bases match TRBD2. J was trimmed by 3 bases and V by 4 bases; bases with no gene match: 19. Germline CDR1 and CDR2: LGHNA and YNFKEQ. This CDR3 contains 19 residues.

The table lists this clonotype with many counts. The germline gene is not matched at one end of the junction; a read error may be the cause. This rearrangement joins TRBV6-2 or TRBV6-3 to TRBJ2-3; D is unclear. There are 15 residues in the CDR3. Per the germline V gene, CDR1 is MNHEY and CDR2 is SVGEGT. In nucleotides, the CDR3 is TGTGCCAGTAGTTACGTCGGTTTTGGGGCAGATACGCAGTATTTT. Its translation: CASSYVGFGADTQYF.

This clonotype was seen at least ten times. The chain recombines TRBV20-1 with TRBJ1-5; D is possibly TRBD1 (6 bases). V lost 3 bases and J lost 7, with 16 bases in between. Germline CDR1 and CDR2: DFQATT and SNEGSKA (reference sequence). The CDR3 sequence is 14 residues long. For the CDR3, the DNA is TGCAGTGCTAGGAGGGTACAGGGAAACCAGCCCCAGCATTTT. This gives the protein CSARRVQGNQPQHF.

The J gene is TRBJ1-3, the V gene TRBV18; no clear D gene. The germline V gene has CDR1 KGHSH and CDR2 LQKENI. CDR3 length: 16 residues. V lost 4 bases and J lost 2, with 15 bases in between. Here the CDR3 reads CASSLLGVGAGNTIYF. CDR3 nucleotide sequence: TGTGCCAGCTCACTCCTTGGGGTCGGCGCTGGAAACACCATATATTTT. Drawing the rest from reference TRBV18 and TRBJ1-3, the complete variable domain is NAGVMQNPRHLVRRRGQEARLRCSPMKGHSHVYWYRQLPEEGLKFMVYLQKENIIDESGMPKERFSAEFPKEGPSILRIQQVVRGDSAAYFCASSLLGVGAGNTIYFGEGSWLTVV.

This clonotype was counted at least ten times. The rearrangement uses TRBV9 and TRBJ2-7; D might be TRBD2 (7 bases). The V gene lost 0 bases and the J gene lost 0 bases, with 13 bases spanning the gap. CDR3 length: 16 amino acids. Germline V gene lookup returns CDR1 SGDLS and CDR2 YYNGEE. The CDR3 DNA follows: TGTGCCAGCAGCGTAGGGGCAGGGGACTACTCCTACGAGCAGTACTTC. Translation gives CASSVGAGDYSYEQYF.

This clonotype was seen a few times. The chain couples TRBV7-2 to TRBJ2-3; no clear D gene. The germline V gene has CDR1 SGHTA and CDR2 FQGNSA. V lost 5 bases and J lost 2, with 11 bases in between. This CDR3 is 14 amino acids long. As DNA, the CDR3 is TGTGCCAGCAGCCTCGGGCATCTCACAGATACGCAGTATTTT. The encoded protein is CASSLGHLTDTQYF.

The gene calls are TRBV9 and TRBJ2-2; D ambiguous. CDR1 SGDLS and CDR2 YYNGEE come from the germline V gene. The CDR3 sequence is 14 residues long. Trimming stripped 4 bases from V and 3 bases from J, with 10 bases between. The CDR3 DNA follows: TGTGCCAGCAGCCCGCGGAGAGACACCGGGGAGCTGTTTTTT. This translates into CASSPRRDTGELFF.